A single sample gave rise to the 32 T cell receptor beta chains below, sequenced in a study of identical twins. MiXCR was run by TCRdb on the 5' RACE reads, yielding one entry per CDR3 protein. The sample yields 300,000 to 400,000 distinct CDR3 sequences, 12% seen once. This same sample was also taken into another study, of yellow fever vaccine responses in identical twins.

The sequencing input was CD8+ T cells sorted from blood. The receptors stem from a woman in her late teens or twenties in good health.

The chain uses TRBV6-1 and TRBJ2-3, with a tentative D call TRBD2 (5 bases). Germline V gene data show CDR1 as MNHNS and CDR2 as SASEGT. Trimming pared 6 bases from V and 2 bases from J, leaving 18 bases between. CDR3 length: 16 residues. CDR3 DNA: TGTGCCAGCAGCCCGGCTCCATCGGGGAACACAGATACGCAGTATTTT. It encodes CASSPAPSGNTDTQYF.

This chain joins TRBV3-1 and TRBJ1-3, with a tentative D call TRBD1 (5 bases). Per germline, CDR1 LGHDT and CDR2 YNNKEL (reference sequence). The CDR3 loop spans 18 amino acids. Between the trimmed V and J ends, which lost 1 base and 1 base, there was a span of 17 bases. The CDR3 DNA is TGTGCCAGCAGCCAAGGCGAGGGCAGGGAGAATTCTGGAAACACCATATATTTT. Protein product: CASSQGEGRENSGNTIYF.

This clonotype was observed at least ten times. CDR3 in amino acids: CASSQDPGAGVYNEQFF. The CDR3 nucleotides are TGTGCCAGCAGCCAAGATCCCGGAGCGGGAGTTTACAATGAGCAGTTCTTC. The genes are TRBV4-2 and TRBJ2-1; 8 bases agree with TRBD2. The CDR3 length is 17 residues. Unmatched junction bases numbered 8, after V lost 0 bases and J lost 4 bases. Germline V gene lookup returns CDR1 LGHNA and CDR2 YNFKEQ.

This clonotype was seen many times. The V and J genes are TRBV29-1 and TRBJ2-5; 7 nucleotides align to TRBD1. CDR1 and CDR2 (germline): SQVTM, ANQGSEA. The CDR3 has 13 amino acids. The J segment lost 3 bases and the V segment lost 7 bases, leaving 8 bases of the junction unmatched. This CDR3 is CSASTGSEETQYF. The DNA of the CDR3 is TGCAGCGCCTCGACAGGGAGTGAAGAGACCCAGTACTTC. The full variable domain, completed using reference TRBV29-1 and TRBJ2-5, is SAVISQKPSRDICQRGTSLTIQCQVDSQVTMMFWYRQQPGQSLTLIATANQGSEATYESGFVIDKFPISRPNLTFSTLTVSNMSPEDSSIYLCSASTGSEETQYFGPGTRLLVL.

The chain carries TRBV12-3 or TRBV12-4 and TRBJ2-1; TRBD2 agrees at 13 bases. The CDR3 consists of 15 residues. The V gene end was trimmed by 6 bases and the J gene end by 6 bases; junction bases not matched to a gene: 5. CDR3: CASRPTSGRANEQFF. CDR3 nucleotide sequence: TGTGCCAGCAGACCTACTAGCGGGAGGGCCAATGAGCAGTTCTTC.

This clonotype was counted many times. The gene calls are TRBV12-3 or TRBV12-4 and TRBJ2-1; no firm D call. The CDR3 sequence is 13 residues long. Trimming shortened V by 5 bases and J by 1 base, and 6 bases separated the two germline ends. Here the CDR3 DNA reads TGTGCCAGCAGTGGAACTTCCTACAATGAGCAGTTCTTC. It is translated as CASSGTSYNEQFF.

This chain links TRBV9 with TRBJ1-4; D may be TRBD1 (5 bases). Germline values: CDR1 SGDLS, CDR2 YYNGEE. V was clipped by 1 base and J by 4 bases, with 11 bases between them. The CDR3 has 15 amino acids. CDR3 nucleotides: TGTGCCAGCAGCGTATTCGGGGGATATAATGAAAAACTGTTTTTT. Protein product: CASSVFGGYNEKLFF.

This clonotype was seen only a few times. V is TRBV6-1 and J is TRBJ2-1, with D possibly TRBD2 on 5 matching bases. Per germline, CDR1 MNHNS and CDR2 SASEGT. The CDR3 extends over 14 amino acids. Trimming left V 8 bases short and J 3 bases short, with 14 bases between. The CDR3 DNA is TGTGCCAGCTCCCGGTCCGGGGTCTACAATGAGCAGTTCTTC. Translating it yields CASSRSGVYNEQFF.

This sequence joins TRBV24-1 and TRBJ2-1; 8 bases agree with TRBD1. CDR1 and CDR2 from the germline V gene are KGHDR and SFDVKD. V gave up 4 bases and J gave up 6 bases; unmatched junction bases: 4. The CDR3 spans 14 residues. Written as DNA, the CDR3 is TGTGCCACCAGTGACTCTACAGGGGGCAATGAGCAGTTCTTC. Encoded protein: CATSDSTGGNEQFF.

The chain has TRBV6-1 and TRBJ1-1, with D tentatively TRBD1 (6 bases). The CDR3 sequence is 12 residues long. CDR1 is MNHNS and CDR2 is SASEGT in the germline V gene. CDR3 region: CASGGRMAEAFF. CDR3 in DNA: TGTGCGAGCGGGGGGCGCATGGCTGAAGCTTTCTTT.

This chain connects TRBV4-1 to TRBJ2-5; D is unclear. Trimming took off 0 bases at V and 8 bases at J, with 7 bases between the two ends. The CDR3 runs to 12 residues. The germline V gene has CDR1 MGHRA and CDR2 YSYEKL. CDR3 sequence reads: CASSQDLKTQYF. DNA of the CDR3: TGCGCCAGCAGCCAAGACCTAAAAACCCAGTACTTC.

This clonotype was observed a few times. As DNA, the CDR3 is TGCGCCAGCAAGGATACCCTAGCGGGAGGTCACAATGAGCAGTTCTTC. It encodes CASKDTLAGGHNEQFF. V is TRBV10-2 and J is TRBJ2-1; 11 positions match TRBD2. The length of the CDR3 is 16 residues. Germline V gives CDR1 WSHSY, CDR2 SAAADI. Losses at the gene ends were 7 bases for V and 5 bases for J; bases not matched to a gene: 10.

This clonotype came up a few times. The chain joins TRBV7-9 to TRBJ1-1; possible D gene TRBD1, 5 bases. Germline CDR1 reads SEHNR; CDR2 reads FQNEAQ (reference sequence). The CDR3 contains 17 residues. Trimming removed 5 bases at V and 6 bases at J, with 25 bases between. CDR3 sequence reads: CASSDIRDGPRRAEAFF. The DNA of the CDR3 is TGTGCCAGCAGCGATATCCGGGACGGACCCCGAAGAGCTGAAGCTTTCTTT.

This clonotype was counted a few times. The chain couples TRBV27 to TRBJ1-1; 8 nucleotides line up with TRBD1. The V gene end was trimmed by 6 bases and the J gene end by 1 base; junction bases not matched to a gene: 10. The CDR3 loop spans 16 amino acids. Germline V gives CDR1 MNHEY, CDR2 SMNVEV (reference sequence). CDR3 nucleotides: TGTGCCAGCAGCCACTATGGACAGGGACGGAACACTGAAGCTTTCTTT. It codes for CASSHYGQGRNTEAFF.

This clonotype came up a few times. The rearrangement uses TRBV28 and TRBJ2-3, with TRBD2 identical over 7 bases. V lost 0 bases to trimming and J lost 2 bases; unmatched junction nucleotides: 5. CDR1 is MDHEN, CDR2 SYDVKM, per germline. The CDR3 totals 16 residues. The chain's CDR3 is CASSLWAGVNTDTQYF. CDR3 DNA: TGTGCCAGCAGTTTATGGGCGGGGGTGAACACAGATACGCAGTATTTT.

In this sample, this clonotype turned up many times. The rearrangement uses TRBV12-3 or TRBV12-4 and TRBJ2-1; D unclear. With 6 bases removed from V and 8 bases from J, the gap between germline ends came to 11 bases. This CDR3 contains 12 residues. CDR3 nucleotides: TGTGCCAGCAGCCGTCTTAAGCATGAGCAGTTCTTC. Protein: CASSRLKHEQFF.

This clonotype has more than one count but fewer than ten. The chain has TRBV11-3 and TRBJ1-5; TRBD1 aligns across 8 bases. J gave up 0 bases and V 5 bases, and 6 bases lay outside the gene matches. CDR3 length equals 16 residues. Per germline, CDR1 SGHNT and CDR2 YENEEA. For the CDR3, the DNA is TGTGCCAGCAGCACAAACGACAGGGGTAGCAATCAGCCCCAGCATTTT. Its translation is CASSTNDRGSNQPQHF.

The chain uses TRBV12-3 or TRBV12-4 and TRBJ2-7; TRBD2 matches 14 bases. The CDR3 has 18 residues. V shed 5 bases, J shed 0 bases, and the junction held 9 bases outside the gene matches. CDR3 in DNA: TGTGCCAGCAGTGCATACCGGACTAGCGGGAGGAACTCCTACGAGCAGTACTTC. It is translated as CASSAYRTSGRNSYEQYF.

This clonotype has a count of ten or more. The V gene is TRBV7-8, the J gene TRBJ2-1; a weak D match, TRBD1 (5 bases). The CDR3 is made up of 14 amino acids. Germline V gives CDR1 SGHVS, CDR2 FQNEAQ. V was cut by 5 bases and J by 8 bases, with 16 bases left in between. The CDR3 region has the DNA TGTGCCAGCAGCGCCATGTGGGTAGGGGATGAGCAGTTCTTC. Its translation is CASSAMWVGDEQFF.

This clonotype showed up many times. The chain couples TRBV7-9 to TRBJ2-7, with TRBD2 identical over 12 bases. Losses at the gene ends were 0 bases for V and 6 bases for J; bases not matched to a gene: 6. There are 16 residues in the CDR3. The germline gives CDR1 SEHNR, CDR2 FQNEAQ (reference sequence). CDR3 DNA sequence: TGTGCCAGCAGCTTAGCCTCTAGCGGGGGGGCATCCGAGCAGTACGTC. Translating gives CASSLASSGGASEQYV.

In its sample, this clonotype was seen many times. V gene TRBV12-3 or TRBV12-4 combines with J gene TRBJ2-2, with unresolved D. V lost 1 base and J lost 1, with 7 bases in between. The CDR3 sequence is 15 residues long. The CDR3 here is CASSLGGENTGELFF. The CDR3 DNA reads TGTGCCAGCAGTTTAGGTGGAGAGAACACCGGGGAGCTGTTTTTT.

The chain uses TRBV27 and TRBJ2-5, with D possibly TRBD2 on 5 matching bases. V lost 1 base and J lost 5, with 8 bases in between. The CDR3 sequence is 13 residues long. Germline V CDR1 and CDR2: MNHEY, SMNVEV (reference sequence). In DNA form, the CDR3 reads TGTGCCAGCAGTTTATTGGACTCGGAGACCCAGTACTTC. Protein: CASSLLDSETQYF.

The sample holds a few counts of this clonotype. The chain's CDR3 is CASSIGGGAYNEQFF. CDR3 nucleotides: TGTGCCAGTAGTATAGGCGGGGGGGCCTACAATGAGCAGTTCTTC. The rearrangement links TRBV19 to TRBJ2-1, with 9 positions matching TRBD2. Unmatched junction bases numbered 0, after V lost 1 base and J lost 2 bases. CDR1 is LNHDA, CDR2 SQIVND, per germline (reference sequence). CDR3 length: 15 amino acids.

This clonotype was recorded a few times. The CDR3 protein is CSVPRGGPDETQYF. The CDR3 DNA sequence: TGCAGCGTTCCCCGGGGGGGGCCCGATGAGACCCAGTACTTC. This sequence joins TRBV29-1 and TRBJ2-5; 8 nucleotides line up with TRBD2. This CDR3 is 14 amino acids long. V lost 5 bases, J lost 5 bases, and 10 bases stayed unmatched. The germline gives CDR1 SQVTM, CDR2 ANQGSEA. Filled out from reference TRBV29-1 and TRBJ2-5, the complete variable domain reads SAVISQKPSRDICQRGTSLTIQCQVDSQVTMMFWYRQQPGQSLTLIATANQGSEATYESGFVIDKFPISRPNLTFSTLTVSNMSPEDSSIYLCSVPRGGPDETQYFGPGTRLLVL.

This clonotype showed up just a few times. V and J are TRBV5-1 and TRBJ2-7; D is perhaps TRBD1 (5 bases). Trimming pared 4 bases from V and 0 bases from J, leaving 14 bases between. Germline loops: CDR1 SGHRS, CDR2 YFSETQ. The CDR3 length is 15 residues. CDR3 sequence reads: CASSRPTASSYEQYF. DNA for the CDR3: TGCGCCAGCAGCAGACCGACAGCGAGCTCCTACGAGCAGTACTTC.

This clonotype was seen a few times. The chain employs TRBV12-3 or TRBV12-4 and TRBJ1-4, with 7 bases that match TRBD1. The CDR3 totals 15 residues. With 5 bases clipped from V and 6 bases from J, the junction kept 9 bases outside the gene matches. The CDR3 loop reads CASSHLGQKDEKLFF. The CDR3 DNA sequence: TGTGCCAGCAGTCACTTGGGACAGAAGGATGAAAAACTGTTTTTT.

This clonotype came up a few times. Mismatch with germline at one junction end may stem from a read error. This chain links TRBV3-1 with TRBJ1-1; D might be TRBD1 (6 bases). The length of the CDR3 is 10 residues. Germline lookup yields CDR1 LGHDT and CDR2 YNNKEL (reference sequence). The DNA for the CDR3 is TGTGCCAGCAGCCATGTACGGGACACATTT. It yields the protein CASSHVRDTF.

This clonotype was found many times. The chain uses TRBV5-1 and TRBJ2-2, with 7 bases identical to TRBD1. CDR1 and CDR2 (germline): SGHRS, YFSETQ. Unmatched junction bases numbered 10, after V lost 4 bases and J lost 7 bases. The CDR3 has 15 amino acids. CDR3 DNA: TGCGCCAGCAGCCCCGGGACAGCGAGCAACGGGGAGCTGTTTTTT. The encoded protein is CASSPGTASNGELFF.

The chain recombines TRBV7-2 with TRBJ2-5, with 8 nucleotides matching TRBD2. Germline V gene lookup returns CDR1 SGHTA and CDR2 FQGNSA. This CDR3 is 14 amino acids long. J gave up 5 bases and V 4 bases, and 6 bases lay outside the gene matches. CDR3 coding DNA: TGTGCCAGCAGCTCTAGCGGGTGGGGGGAGACCCAGTACTTC. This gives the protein CASSSSGWGETQYF.

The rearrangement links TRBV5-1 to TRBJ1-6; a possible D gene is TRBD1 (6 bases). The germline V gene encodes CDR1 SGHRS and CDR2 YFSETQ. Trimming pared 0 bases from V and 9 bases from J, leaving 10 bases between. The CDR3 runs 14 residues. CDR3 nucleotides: TGCGCCAGCAGCTTGGCAGGGGTCAGTTCACCCCTCCACTTT. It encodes CASSLAGVSSPLHF.

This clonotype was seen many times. The DNA of the CDR3 is TGTGCCAGCAGCTACACGGGGGGGAACACCGGGGAGCTGTTTTTT. It is translated as CASSYTGGNTGELFF. V and J are TRBV5-5 and TRBJ2-2; TRBD2 agrees at 7 bases. With V trimmed by 3 bases and J by 1 base, 3 bases remained unmatched. Per germline, CDR1 SGHKS and CDR2 YYEKEE (reference sequence). The CDR3 consists of 15 residues.

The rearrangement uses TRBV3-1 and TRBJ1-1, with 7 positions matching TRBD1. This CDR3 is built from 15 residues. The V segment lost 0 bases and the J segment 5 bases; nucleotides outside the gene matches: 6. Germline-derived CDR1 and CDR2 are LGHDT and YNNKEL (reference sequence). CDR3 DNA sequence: TGTGCCAGCAGCCAAGACTACAGGGGTCGGACTGAAGCTTTCTTT. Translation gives CASSQDYRGRTEAFF.